This T cell receptor (beta chain) was profiled in a study of human T cells and chemical hapten exposure. Background on the study: The scalp of each patient received a weekly diphenylcyclopropenone dose for the full roughly 26-week study.

Time point defined: patch test 1, 2 weeks after DPC sensitization. Treatment noted: therapeutic diphenylcyclopropenone sensitization with weekly scalp DPC. Details on this clonotype: Its cognate antigen is unknown.

Study conclusions and caveats: Large CDR3 similarity clusters arose significantly more often from expanded TCRs than from controls.

Unique molecular identifiers were affixed to discrete cDNA molecules within the library. MiXCR was run by TCRdb on the RACE reads, yielding one entry per CDR3 protein. The sample lists around 380,000 distinct CDR3 sequences, about 4.8% occurring once. CDR3 length: 15 amino acids. Germline CDR1 reads MGHRA; CDR2 reads YSYEKL. Trimming at V came to 3 bases and at J to 0 bases, leaving 3 bases not matched to a gene. The chain recombines TRBV4-1 with TRBJ1-2; 8 bases are shared with TRBD1. The clonotype was recovered from a woman aged 45-65 years with alopecia areata. Some clones in this sample may be carry-over from other donors' samples. The sample here was whole blood, taken in connection with sensitization to the hapten diphenylcyclopropenone (DPC). The CDR3 region is CASSHPDRANYGYTF. CDR3 DNA: TGCGCCAGCAGCCACCCGGACAGGGCTAACTATGGCTACACCTTC.